The clone carrying this TCR beta chain was seen at least ten times. What it binds is not known. The germline V gene encodes CDR1 MNHNS and CDR2 SASEGT. This CDR3 is built from 17 residues. V dropped 2 bases and J dropped 0 bases, with 16 bases sitting between them. The record originates from a study of blood T cells in healthy people across ages. The study's findings and limits: Fewer expanded clones and more diversity marked long-lived versus aged donors. Expanded clonotype changes were possibly confounded by unknown donor CMV status.

Through a sample-barcoded 5' primer and a J-beta primer mix, a second PCR was run for about 6 to 11 cycles. A template-switch adaptor that had 12 random nucleotides put a tag on each cDNA molecule. CDR3-containing paired-end reads numbered at least 2.5 million in each sample. TCRdb ran MiXCR on the 5' RACE reads and lists one entry per CDR3 protein. The sample includes around 750,000 distinct CDR3 sequences, about 55% seen only once; the top ten take around 41%. The chain employs TRBV6-1 and TRBJ1-2; maybe TRBD1 (6 bases). This clonotype was sampled from a man older than 75 in good health. Sequenced: blood. CDR3 residues: CASSELSDRSANYGYTF. The CDR3 coding sequence is TGTGCCAGCAGTGAACTAAGCGACAGGTCCGCTAACTATGGCTACACCTTC.